These 4 T cell receptor beta chains originate from one sample sequenced in a study of cytomegalovirus exposure and HLA in healthy donors (dated by TCRdb to the late 2010s). Library preparation employed the immunoSEQ multiplex PCR assay. A mixture of 60 forward primers for TCR Vbeta segments and 13 reverse primers for TCR Jbeta segments was used in the multiplex PCR. Drawn from immuneACCESS, this table holds only the in-frame rearrangements with V and J called that TCRdb kept. Clones are partly lost; checked studies trace under half to an unresolved V gene and leave the rest unexplained. For this sample the table gives 120,000 to 150,000 clones, of which around 79% were detected only once. Together, the top ten hold about 10% of the sample. Sequenced material: PBMCs. The receptors derive from a woman aged 45-60 years in good health and CMV-seropositive.

The chain couples TRBV5-1 to TRBJ2-5; D may be TRBD1 (7 bases). V was cut by 4 bases and J by 4 bases, with 17 bases left in between. Germline CDR1 and CDR2: SGHRS and YFSETQ. The CDR3 sequence is 15 residues long. As DNA, the CDR3 is TGCGCCAGCAGCGGGGTGGCGGGACAGATAGAGACCCAGTACTTC. This translates into CASSGVAGQIETQYF. Combining the CDR3 with reference TRBV5-1 and TRBJ2-5 gives the whole variable domain KAGVTQTPRYLIKTRGQQVTLSCSPISGHRSVSWYQQTPGQGLQFLFEYFSETQRNKGNFPGRFSGRQFSNSRSEMNVSTLELGDSALYLCASSGVAGQIETQYFGPGTRLLVL.

The chain carries TRBV6-5 and TRBJ2-7; 7 bases agree with TRBD1. Germline CDR1 reads MNHEY; CDR2 reads SVGAGI. This CDR3 spans 14 amino acids. V lost 7 bases, J lost 4 bases, and 10 bases stayed unmatched. The CDR3 DNA reads as TGTGCCAGCAACCGACAGGGCGTTCTTTACGAGCAGTACTTC. Protein: CASNRQGVLYEQYF.

Only one count was recorded for this clone. DNA of the CDR3: TGTGCCAGCTCACCACAGTCGGGACGGACAGGATCACCCCTCCACTTT. Protein sequence: CASSPQSGRTGSPLHF. The chain is built from TRBV18 and TRBJ1-6, with 7 bases identical to TRBD1. From germline, CDR1 is KGHSH and CDR2 LQKENI. The CDR3 has 16 residues. Trimming removed 1 base from V and 10 bases from J; junction bases left unmatched: 10.

The chain is built from TRBV11-3 and TRBJ2-3; D is unclear. The CDR3 is made up of 13 amino acids. Germline CDR1 reads SGHNT; CDR2 reads YENEEA. V was pared by 0 bases and J by 3 bases, with 4 bases between. CDR3 region: CASSLELTDTQYF. In nucleotides, the CDR3 is TGTGCCAGCAGCTTAGAATTAACAGATACGCAGTATTTT.